This T cell receptor (beta chain) was observed in a study of shared clonotypes between healthy human individuals. Background on the study: Researchers drew samples from a couple of women and a few men aged 18 to 49.

Donors were healthy HIV-negative adults without recently reported acute infections or vaccinations. Every one of the donors was a Caucasian adult that lived in Nashville, Tennessee. The V gene's germline CDR1 is MNHEY and CDR2 SMNVEV (reference sequence). The CDR3 is made up of 15 amino acids. V gave up 2 bases and J gave up 9 bases, with 17 bases separating them. Repertoires were generated with immunoSEQ multiplex PCR, while TCRdb's copy carries only in-frame clones and drops some. The sample lists about 470,000 clones; 79% were seen once. Input material: PBMCs. This clonotype was obtained from a woman aged 40-49 years in good health. Some clones in this sample may be carry-over from other donors' samples. The chain uses TRBV27 and TRBJ1-3; D gene unclear. DNA for the CDR3: TGTGCCAGCAGTTTAAGGAGCGGGTCCCAAGGCACCATATATTTT. Amino acid sequence: CASSLRSGSQGTIYF.